This is a list of T cell receptor beta chains from one sample in a study of cytomegalovirus exposure and HLA in healthy donors. Profiled with immunoSEQ multiplex PCR; TCRdb holds only in-frame clones, not every one. The sample has a few hundred thousand clones, 90% seen once. The source material was PBMCs. All receptors come from a woman aged 18-35 years in good health and CMV-seronegative. Both conserved end residues are part of each CDR3. A D gene is named only where the DNA matches it firmly. Not every row has a clone size; where given, it reads once, few, many or a size class.

clone_size	v_call	j_call	d_call	cdr3_aa	cdr3_nt
once	TRBV5-3	TRBJ1-5	TRBD1	CARSDTGGDQPQHF	TGTGCCAGAAGTGATACAGGGGGGGATCAGCCCCAGCATTTT
NA	TRBV4-1	TRBJ2-4	NA	CASRDRTKNIQYF	TGCGCCAGCCGCGACAGGACGAAGAATATTCAGTACTTC
NA	TRBV7-6	TRBJ2-2	TRBD1	CASSPPGQGYTGELFF	TGTGCCAGCAGCCCCCCGGGACAGGGTTACACCGGGGAGCTGTTTTTT
NA	TRBV4-3	TRBJ1-2	TRBD1	CASSQAPGQSNYGYTF	TGCGCCAGCAGCCAAGCTCCGGGACAGAGTAACTATGGCTACACCTTC
NA	TRBV5-4	TRBJ2-7	NA	CASSLQGYEQYF	TGTGCCAGCAGCTTGCAGGGCTACGAGCAGTACTTC
NA	TRBV2	TRBJ2-3	NA	CASGARGTDTQYF	TGTGCCAGCGGCGCGCGGGGTACAGATACGCAGTATTTT
NA	TRBV2	TRBJ2-5	TRBD2	CASSEIAGLQETQYF	TGTGCCAGCAGTGAAATAGCGGGGCTACAAGAGACCCAGTACTTC
NA	TRBV5-1	TRBJ2-1	TRBD1	CASSSDRVDNEQFF	TGCGCCAGCAGCTCGGACAGGGTCGACAATGAGCAGTTCTTC
NA	TRBV29-1	TRBJ2-7	NA	CSALVAGQISHEQYF	TGCAGCGCGTTAGTTGCGGGACAGATCTCCCACGAGCAGTACTTC
NA	TRBV7-6	TRBJ2-2	TRBD1	CASSIGTDTGELFF	TGTGCCAGCAGCATCGGGACAGACACCGGGGAGCTGTTTTTT
NA	TRBV19	TRBJ2-2	NA	CASISPYGFNTGELFF	TGTGCCAGTATTTCCCCCTACGGGTTTAACACCGGGGAGCTGTTTTTT
NA	TRBV6-6	TRBJ2-4	NA	CASSYSAVVSKNIQYF	TGTGCCAGCAGTTACTCCGCGGTTGTATCCAAAAACATTCAGTACTTC
once	TRBV11-1	TRBJ1-1	TRBD1	CASSLLRGQGMNTEAFF	TGTGCCAGCAGCTTACTTCGGGGACAGGGAATGAACACTGAAGCTTTCTTT
NA	TRBV9	TRBJ1-2	NA	CASSVALGANYGYTF	TGTGCCAGCAGCGTAGCTTTAGGGGCTAACTATGGCTACACCTTC
NA	TRBV30	TRBJ2-1	TRBD2	CAWRQRGGVINEQFF	TGTGCCTGGAGACAGCGGGGGGGCGTCATCAATGAGCAGTTCTTC
NA	TRBV5-1	TRBJ2-2	NA	CASSFNTVGTGELFF	TGCGCCAGCAGCTTCAATACGGTCGGCACCGGGGAGCTGTTTTTT
NA	TRBV5-4	TRBJ2-1	NA	CASSLGGGHYNEQFF	TGTGCCAGCAGCTTGGGTGGGGGCCACTACAATGAGCAGTTCTTC
NA	TRBV6-5	TRBJ1-6	NA	CASSYLQFNSPLHF	TGTGCCAGCAGTTACCTCCAGTTTAATTCACCCCTCCACTTT
once	TRBV5-1	TRBJ2-7	NA	CASSSQDNSYEQYF	TGCGCCAGCAGCTCTCAGGACAACTCCTACGAGCAGTACTTC
NA	TRBV14	TRBJ2-3	TRBD2	CASSRNPRGAGADTQYF	TGTGCCAGCAGTCGAAATCCGCGGGGGGCCGGGGCAGATACGCAGTATTTT
NA	TRBV5-6	TRBJ1-5	NA	CASSRLKDTMNSNQPQHF	TGTGCCAGCAGCCGACTTAAGGACACAATGAATAGCAATCAGCCCCAGCATTTT
NA	TRBV29-1	TRBJ1-1	NA	CSVEAGWTEAFF	TGCAGCGTTGAGGCAGGGTGGACTGAAGCTTTCTTT